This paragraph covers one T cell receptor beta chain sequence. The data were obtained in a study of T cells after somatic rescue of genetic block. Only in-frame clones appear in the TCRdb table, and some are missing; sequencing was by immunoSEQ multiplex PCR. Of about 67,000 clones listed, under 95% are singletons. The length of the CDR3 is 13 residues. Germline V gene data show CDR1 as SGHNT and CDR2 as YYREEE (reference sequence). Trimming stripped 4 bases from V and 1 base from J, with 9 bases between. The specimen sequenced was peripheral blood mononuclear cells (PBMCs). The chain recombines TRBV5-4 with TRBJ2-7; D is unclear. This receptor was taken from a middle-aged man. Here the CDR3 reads CASSPGESYEQYF. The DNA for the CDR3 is TGTGCCAGCAGCCCGGGTGAGTCCTACGAGCAGTACTTC.